This is a list of T cell receptor beta chains from one sample in a study of OX40 agonist ivuxolimab in advanced cancers. TCRdb's table, derived via immunoSEQ multiplex PCR, lists solely in-frame clones and lacks some. The table has about 71,000 clones, 86% seen once; the top ten hold roughly 0.99%. The material sequenced was CD4+ or CD8+ T cells sorted from blood, taken in a trial of the OX40 agonist ivuxolimab. The receptors stem from an adult with an advanced solid tumor such as melanoma, head and neck, liver or kidney cancer. Both conserved end residues are part of each CDR3. D genes are given only for firm matches. A row's size may be missing; if present it is once, few, many or a size class.

j_call v_call d_call clone_size cdr3_aa cdr3_nt
TRBJ2-7 TRBV30 TRBD1 - CAWSVSGTAEYF TGTGCCTGGAGTGTCTCCGGGACAGCCGAGTACTTC
TRBJ1-4 TRBV5-1 TRBD1 - CASSLQGAYGEKLFF TGCGCCAGCAGCCTACAGGGGGCGTATGGGGAAAAACTGTTTTTT
TRBJ1-4 TRBV4-3 - - CASSLGRSDEKLFF TGCGCCAGCAGCTTGGGCCGCTCGGATGAAAAACTGTTTTTT
TRBJ1-2 TRBV28 TRBD1 - CASSFSTGRGYTF TGTGCCAGCAGTTTCTCGACAGGGCGCGGCTACACCTTC
TRBJ2-3 TRBV7-3 TRBD1 - CASSRTGPTDTQYF TGTGCCAGCAGCCGGACAGGGCCCACAGATACGCAGTATTTT
TRBJ1-1 TRBV28 - - CASSLGTAQGNTEAFF TGTGCCAGCAGTTTGGGTACAGCTCAGGGGAACACTGAAGCTTTCTTT
TRBJ2-2 TRBV18 TRBD2 - CASSPPGLAGGGTGELFF TGTGCCAGCTCACCGCCGGGACTAGCGGGAGGAGGCACCGGGGAGCTGTTTTTT
TRBJ2-7 TRBV7-8 - - CASSSTKRRAGSGYEQYF TGTGCCAGCAGCTCCACAAAACGCAGGGCAGGATCCGGCTACGAGCAGTACTTC
TRBJ2-1 TRBV5-1 - - CASSFARLRDEQFF TGCGCCAGCAGCTTCGCCCGACTCCGCGATGAGCAGTTCTTC
TRBJ1-1 TRBV7-3 - once CASSLYSIPNTEAFF TGTGCCAGCAGCTTATACAGTATCCCGAACACTGAAGCTTTCTTT
TRBJ2-1 TRBV21-1 - few CASSNMSGEQFF TGTGCCAGCAGCAACATGTCGGGTGAGCAGTTCTTC
TRBJ1-1 TRBV6-5 - - CASSQTGNTEAFF TGTGCCAGCAGCCAGACAGGGAACACTGAAGCTTTCTTT
TRBJ1-3 TRBV19 - few CASSYSMLSSGNTIYF TGTGCCAGTAGCTACTCCATGTTAAGCTCTGGAAACACCATATATTTT
TRBJ2-2 TRBV7-6 - - CASSYGSRGSTGELFF TGTGCCAGCAGCTACGGTAGCCGGGGTTCCACCGGGGAGCTGTTTTTT
TRBJ2-1 TRBV7-8 - - CASSLENEQFF TGTGCCAGCAGCTTAGAGAATGAGCAGTTCTTC
TRBJ1-1 TRBV6-1 - - CASSEYVGEAFF TGTGCCAGCAGTGAATATGTGGGTGAAGCTTTCTTT
TRBJ2-3 TRBV7-2 - - CASSPKGGPTGDTQYF TGTGCCAGCAGCCCTAAAGGGGGGCCCACGGGAGATACGCAGTATTTT
TRBJ1-2 TRBV5-4 - - CASSPRGGGYGYTF TGTGCCAGCAGCCCACGTGGCGGGGGTTATGGCTACACCTTC
TRBJ2-3 TRBV7-8 - - CASSLAREADTQYF TGTGCCAGCAGCTTAGCGCGGGAAGCAGATACGCAGTATTTT
TRBJ1-1 TRBV7-9 - - CASSQVRTDTEAFF TGTGCCAGCAGCCAAGTACGGACGGACACTGAAGCTTTCTTT
TRBJ2-5 TRBV28 - - CASSRQARETQYF TGTGCCAGCAGTCGACAGGCGCGGGAGACCCAGTACTTC
TRBJ1-1 TRBV5-1 - - CASSLDGSNTEAFF TGCGCCAGCAGCTTGGACGGGTCTAACACTGAAGCTTTCTTT
TRBJ2-1 TRBV2 - - CASSVQGMLDEQFF TGTGCCAGCAGTGTACAGGGCATGCTCGATGAGCAGTTCTTC
TRBJ2-3 TRBV7-2 - - CASSLGLANTDTQYF TGTGCCAGCAGCTTAGGCCTAGCGAACACAGATACGCAGTATTTT
TRBJ2-1 TRBV19 - - CASSIDPRTFTYNEQFF TGTGCCAGTAGTATAGATCCTAGGACGTTTACCTACAATGAGCAGTTCTTC